This record concerns one T cell receptor beta chain sequence. The germline V and J ends were trimmed by 0 bases and 4 bases, with 12 bases remaining between them. Germline V gene sequence: CDR1 GTSNPN, CDR2 SVGIG (reference sequence). The CDR3 is 14 amino acids. This sample was included in a study of blood T cell repertoires in COVID-19. Study summary: The cDNA or gDNA used as material had been derived from T cells, B-cell-depleted T cells, or PBMCs.

Sequencing was performed with immunoSEQ multiplex PCR; in TCRdb, only in-frame clones are kept and a portion is missing. Of hundreds of thousands of clones in the sample, about 88% were seen once. The specimen was peripheral blood. The chain joins TRBV30 to TRBJ1-2; D is uncertain. This sequence was found in a man aged 40-50 years with acute or convalescent COVID-19. This CDR3 reads CAWSVGDQPYGYTF. CDR3 nucleotide sequence: TGTGCCTGGAGTGTGGGAGATCAGCCCTATGGCTACACCTTC.